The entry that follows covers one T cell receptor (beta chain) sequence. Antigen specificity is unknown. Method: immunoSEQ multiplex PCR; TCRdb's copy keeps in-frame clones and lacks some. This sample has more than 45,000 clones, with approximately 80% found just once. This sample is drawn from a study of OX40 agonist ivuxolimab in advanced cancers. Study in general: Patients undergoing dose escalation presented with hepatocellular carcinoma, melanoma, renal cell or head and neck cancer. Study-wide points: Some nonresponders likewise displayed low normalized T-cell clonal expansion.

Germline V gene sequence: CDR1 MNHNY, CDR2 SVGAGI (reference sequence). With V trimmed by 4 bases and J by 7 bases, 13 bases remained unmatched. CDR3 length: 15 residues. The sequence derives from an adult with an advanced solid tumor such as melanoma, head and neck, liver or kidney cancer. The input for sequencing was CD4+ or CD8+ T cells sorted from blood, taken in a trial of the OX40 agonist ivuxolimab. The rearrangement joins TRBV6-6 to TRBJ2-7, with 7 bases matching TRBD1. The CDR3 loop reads CASSFRTGATMEQYF. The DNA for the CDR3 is TGTGCCAGCAGTTTCCGGACAGGAGCGACTATGGAGCAGTACTTC.